The clone carrying this T cell receptor (beta chain) turned up a few times. Its antigen is unknown. Its ends do not fully match the called genes, so a read error is possible. The data were taken from a study of blood T cells in healthy people across ages. CDR3 length equals 13 residues. Germline V gene data show CDR1 as LNHNV and CDR2 as YYDKDF (reference sequence). Whole-study findings and limits: Long-lived donors carried more naive CD4+ cells and greater diversity than aged donors.

Sample-barcoded 5' priming and a J-beta primer mix drove a second PCR of roughly 7 to 11 cycles. Template switching added a 12-random-nucleotide identifier to every cDNA molecule. In TCRdb, the 5' RACE reads were re-called with MiXCR into one record per CDR3 protein. The sample has 540,000 or so distinct CDR3 sequences; under 55% are singletons. Sequenced: blood. The chain combines TRBV15 with TRBJ1-2; no definite D call. The sequence was collected from an elderly man in good health. CDR3: CATSRDGNYGYTF. CDR3 nucleotide sequence: TGTGCCACCAGCCGAGACGGAAACTATGGCTACACCTTC.